These 5 T cell receptor beta chains were sequenced from one sample in a study of blood T cell repertoires in COVID-19. This table comes from immunoSEQ multiplex PCR, and its TCRdb copy is limited to in-frame clones, with some not included. The table includes about 170,000 clones, about 89% detected once. The material sequenced was PBMCs or T cells enriched from blood (not recorded which). These receptors came from a woman younger than 30 who had recovered from COVID-19.

This chain connects TRBV9 to TRBJ2-1, with a tentative D call TRBD2 (5 bases). The CDR3 runs to 18 residues. The V end was cut by 1 base, the J end by 0 bases, with 17 bases between. Germline values: CDR1 SGDLS, CDR2 YYNGEE. DNA of the CDR3: TGTGCCAGCAGCGTAAATCCCCCGGGGTCCATCTCCTACAATGAGCAGTTCTTC. Translating it yields CASSVNPPGSISYNEQFF.

The sample holds one count of this clone. The rearrangement uses TRBV9 and TRBJ2-7; 11 bases are a match to TRBD2. The CDR3 is 15 amino acids. V was clipped by 0 bases and J by 5 bases; unmatched bases: 4. Germline-derived CDR1 and CDR2 are SGDLS and YYNGEE. For the CDR3, the DNA is TGTGCCAGCAGCGTAGGACTAGCGGGGCCCAACGAGCAGTACTTC. It is translated as CASSVGLAGPNEQYF.

The chain combines TRBV6-6 with TRBJ1-1, with D maybe TRBD1 (6 bases). Per germline, CDR1 MNHNY and CDR2 SVGAGI (reference sequence). The CDR3 has 15 residues. With 2 bases removed from V and 2 bases from J, the gap between germline ends came to 12 bases. Here the CDR3 DNA reads TGTGCCAGCAGTTACAACGCGGGGGCAAACACTGAAGCTTTCTTT. It encodes CASSYNAGANTEAFF.

This clone occurred once. The V gene is TRBV3-1 (or the pseudogene TRBV3-2), the J gene TRBJ2-7; TRBD1 aligns across 7 bases. Germline V lookup: CDR1 LGHDT, CDR2 YNNKEL (reference sequence). CDR3 length equals 17 residues. The junction had 13 bases not matched to a gene; V was cut back by 4 bases and J by 1 base. DNA for the CDR3: TGTGCCAGCAGCCGACGGGACAGCCGGTTGACTTCCTACGAGCAGTACTTC. Amino acids: CASSRRDSRLTSYEQYF.

The rearrangement uses TRBV6-5 and TRBJ1-2; the D gene is possibly TRBD1 (5 bases). CDR3 length: 13 residues. Trimming removed 6 bases at V and 3 bases at J, with 11 bases between. Germline CDR1 and CDR2: MNHEY and SVGAGI. The CDR3, as DNA: TGTGCCAGCAGAAAAGGGGTGGACTATGGCTACACCTTC. Translating gives CASRKGVDYGYTF.